This TCR beta chain was sequenced in a study of T cell responses to AZD1222 COVID-19 vaccine (dated by TCRdb to about 2021). Broadly, across the study: A total of approximately 250 trial participants underwent TCR sequencing, of whom 207 had received two doses of AZD1222 and around 25 had received two doses of the MenACWY control vaccine. Trial participants were enrolled by age into subgroups of 18-55, 56-69 and 70-plus years, and roughly 150, 30 and 60 TCR-sequenced participants, respectively, were included in these subgroups.

Paper-wide results and their limitations: In the small 56-69-year group, the increase in depth fell short of significance, most likely because of low power. Vaccine-associated CD4 TCRs spanned the whole spike protein, with dominant responses in regions 160-218 and 743-854. Because no day 14 peak-response samples were available, the repertoires could be characterized only after the peak T cell response. Spike-specific TCR breadth and depth rose significantly after two AZD1222 doses compared with day 0 and with MenACWY recipients. Epitopes outside the regions mutated in the B.1.351 and B.1.1.7 variants were reportedly recognized by nearly half of the unique spike-specific TCRs. Conclusions about previously exposed vaccinees were limited because only a handful of AZD1222 recipients were SARS-CoV-2 seropositive at baseline. Participants were mostly white British, with more females than males. The authors suggested clonal diversity may have been underestimated.

This clone was observed a handful of times. Its antigen is unknown. Within one base of it there is no much larger clone, and no base qualities were kept. The time point label, as the study defines it: about 28 days (+/-7) after the second vaccine dose. AZD1222 recipients given second doses at about 4 weeks or at about 12 weeks were pooled, since spike-specific TCR depth and breadth were not found to differ between the two schedules. The vaccinee samples were drawn from two UK trials, COV001 and COV002, one of which was a single-blind randomized controlled phase 2/3 trial testing AZD1222 (ChAdOx1 nCoV-19) in healthy adults. Trial participant PBMC samples were collected at day 0 and day 28 after the second dose for TCRbeta chain sequencing. The CDR3 regions of human TCRbeta chains were analyzed by immunosequencing. Per the original workflow: Repertoire TCRs were checked for matches against a reference library of SARS-CoV-2-specific TCRs that had been generated using the MIRA antigen-specificity platform. Breadth meant the fraction of unique TCRs that were SARS-CoV-2-associated, whereas depth meant the fraction of total T cells that were SARS-CoV-2-associated. Using the MIRA data, every spike-specific TCR was mapped to the spike region that the TCR reacted to and assigned to either a CD4 or a CD8 class. Log10-transformed breadth and depth values were compared by one-way ANOVA with Sidak's multiple comparisons tests. Here the immuneACCESS table is served through TCRdb, limited to in-frame sequences with V and J called. Missing clones are a known gap in these copies; in checked studies unresolved V genes cover under half, and the rest lacks a known reason. V, J and clone size are those of that table, while D and trimming were read from the DNA. The table for this sample lists 86,000 or so clones; about nine tenths of them were counted only once. Together, the top ten hold about 7% of the sample.

From V the trimming removes 5 bases and from J it removes 1 base, while the gene matches leave 4 bases of the junction unaccounted for. CDR1 is given as LGHDT and CDR2 as YNNKEL, both from the germline V gene (reference sequence). The CDR3 runs 14 residues from the cysteine to the phenylalanine. Only the CDR3 region is kept as DNA, spanning 42 bases read in frame from base 1. The sequence came from an adult who received the AZD1222 COVID-19 vaccine. The V and J segments used are TRBV3-1 (or the pseudogene TRBV3-2) and TRBJ1-2, with 7 bases matching TRBD1. Material: peripheral blood, obtained 28 days after the second AZD1222 dose. CDR3 region: CASSGTAFNYGYTF. The DNA sequence reads TGTGCCAGCAGCGGGACAGCTTTTAACTATGGCTACACCTTC.